This T cell receptor (beta chain) was obtained from a study of response to subunit inactivated influenza vaccine. Whole-study findings and limits: T cells newly recruited by each seasonal influenza vaccination are few, the authors suggested.

Details on this clonotype: The antigen remains undetermined.

This CDR3 has 16 amino acids. The junction had 5 bases not matched to a gene; V was cut back by 1 base and J by 4 bases. CDR1 and CDR2 (germline): DFQATT, SNEGSKA (reference sequence). TCRdb analysed the RT-PCR reads with MiXCR anew, one entry per CDR3 protein. The sample yields a few hundred thousand distinct CDR3 sequences, around a fifth seen once. This rearrangement joins TRBV20-1 to TRBJ2-1, with 12 bases identical to TRBD2. The receptor was isolated from a man aged 45-69 years who received an inactivated influenza vaccine. The sequencing here drew on PBMCs from blood, taken less than 22 months after vaccination. CDR3 residues: CSARATGLAGYNEQFF. CDR3 coding DNA: TGCAGTGCTAGAGCTACCGGACTAGCGGGATACAATGAGCAGTTCTTC.